What follows are 28 T cell receptor beta chains derived from one specimen sequenced in a study of cytomegalovirus exposure and HLA in healthy donors. It was with 60 Vbeta and 13 Jbeta primers that the PCR ran. Only in-frame clones appear in the TCRdb table, and some are missing; sequencing was by immunoSEQ multiplex PCR. This sample has about 160,000 clones, with about three quarters found just once. Input material: PBMCs. All receptors derive from a woman aged 50 to 60 in good health and CMV-seropositive.

The chain carries TRBV5-1 and TRBJ2-3; 8 bases are a match to TRBD1. Germline CDR1 SGHRS, CDR2 YFSETQ. Trimming took 2 bases from V and 3 from J; bases not matched to a gene: 5. The CDR3 spans 15 residues. The CDR3 DNA reads TGCGCCAGCAGCTTACAGGGGGGAAGTACAGATACGCAGTATTTT. It codes for CASSLQGGSTDTQYF.

This chain connects TRBV4-1 to TRBJ2-7; 9 positions match TRBD2. CDR1 and CDR2 from the germline V gene are MGHRA and YSYEKL. CDR3 size: 16 residues. V gave up 0 bases and J gave up 3 bases; unmatched junction bases: 6. Written as DNA, the CDR3 is TGCGCCAGCAGCCAAGAATGGCGGGAGGGTCTCTACGAGCAGTACTTC. Amino acid sequence: CASSQEWREGLYEQYF.

J is TRBJ1-2 and V is TRBV28; weak D call: TRBD1 (5 bases). The V gene lost 6 bases and the J gene lost 3 bases, with 14 bases spanning the gap. This CDR3 has 14 amino acids. Germline assignment: CDR1 MDHEN and CDR2 SYDVKM. CDR3 residues: CASSLGAIYYGYTF. The CDR3 bases are TGTGCCAGCAGCCTAGGGGCGATCTACTATGGCTACACCTTC.

This clone was picked up a small number of times. The chain combines TRBV6-5 with TRBJ1-6; D perhaps matches TRBD1 (5 bases). V lost 4 bases and J 9 bases, leaving 19 bases between the germline ends. The CDR3 consists of 16 residues. Germline V gene lookup returns CDR1 MNHEY and CDR2 SVGAGI. CDR3 nucleotide sequence: TGTGCCAGCAGTTTCTCCCGTGGTCTAGACAGTTCACCCCTCCACTTT. Translation: CASSFSRGLDSSPLHF.

This clone was seen more than once but under ten times. The J gene is TRBJ2-1, the V gene TRBV10-2, with 13 bases matching TRBD2. Trimming at V came to 6 bases and at J to 7 bases, leaving 6 bases not matched to a gene. This CDR3 region has 15 residues. Germline CDR1 reads WSHSY; CDR2 reads SAAADI. The CDR3 here is CASRLAGGPVNEQFF. For the CDR3, the DNA is TGCGCCAGCAGACTAGCGGGGGGGCCTGTAAATGAGCAGTTCTTC.

V and J are TRBV10-2 and TRBJ2-7; a possible D gene is TRBD1 (6 bases). The V gene's germline CDR1 is WSHSY and CDR2 SAAADI. Trimming pared 6 bases from V and 0 bases from J, leaving 15 bases between. The CDR3 is 15 residues long. The CDR3 coding sequence is TGCGCCAGCAGCCCCGCACCGACAGGCTCCTACGAGCAGTACTTC. This translates into CASSPAPTGSYEQYF.

The genes are TRBV5-4 and TRBJ1-3; tentatively, D is TRBD1 (6 bases). Germline CDR1 and CDR2: SGHNT and YYREEE (reference sequence). The V end lost 3 bases, the J end lost 5 bases, and 12 bases lay between the germline ends. This CDR3 contains 14 residues. CDR3 residues: CASSSGGGRNTIYF. For the CDR3, the DNA is TGTGCCAGCAGCTCCGGGGGGGGGCGAAACACCATATATTTT.

This chain uses TRBV19 with TRBJ2-7; 8 bases line up with TRBD1. In germline, CDR1 is LNHDA, CDR2 SQIVND (reference sequence). V lost 6 bases and J lost 3; bases outside the gene matches: 7. The CDR3 is 14 residues long. Here the CDR3 reads CASRQGASDYEQYF. Here the CDR3 DNA reads TGTGCCAGTAGGCAGGGGGCGTCCGACTACGAGCAGTACTTC.

V is TRBV5-6 and J is TRBJ1-5; 7 bases fit TRBD1. J gave up 3 bases and V 7 bases, and 10 bases lay outside the gene matches. Germline lookup yields CDR1 SGHDT and CDR2 YYEEEE. The CDR3 runs 15 residues. CDR3 bases: TGTGCCAGCTGCTCCGGGGACAGACCCAATCAGCCCCAGCATTTT. This sequence encodes CASCSGDRPNQPQHF.

This clone was counted only a few times. This chain joins TRBV5-6 and TRBJ2-1; 12 nucleotides align to TRBD1. Germline CDR1 SGHDT, CDR2 YYEEEE. Losses at the gene ends were 2 bases for V and 9 bases for J; bases not matched to a gene: 6. This CDR3 is 15 amino acids long. The CDR3 nucleotides are TGTGCCAGCAGCTTTGGGACAGGGGGCTTCGGTGAGCAGTTCTTC. Translating gives CASSFGTGGFGEQFF.

The J gene is TRBJ2-5, the V gene TRBV10-3, with D possibly TRBD1 on 6 matching bases. V lost 4 bases, J lost 5 bases, and 17 bases lay in between. The germline V gene has CDR1 ENHRY and CDR2 SYGVKD. The CDR3 has 15 amino acids. This CDR3 is CAISALTGSSETQYF. The CDR3 nucleotides are TGTGCCATCAGTGCACTGACAGGCTCCTCTGAGACCCAGTACTTC.

The J gene is TRBJ1-2, the V gene TRBV18; 9 nucleotides agree with TRBD1. The CDR3 has 16 residues. Trimming cost V 1 base and J 4 bases; bases outside gene matches: 7. Per the germline V gene, CDR1 is KGHSH and CDR2 is LQKENI. The CDR3 is CASSPRGTGNSYGYTF. In nucleotides, the CDR3 is TGTGCCAGCTCACCACGGGGGACAGGGAACTCCTATGGCTACACCTTC.

The chain couples TRBV2 to TRBJ1-1; a possible D gene is TRBD1 (6 bases). The CDR3 has 13 amino acids. CDR1 is SNHLY, CDR2 FYNNEI, per germline. The ends were cut back, 4 bases at V and 5 bases at J, with 11 bases in the middle. This chain's CDR3 is CASSGRGATEAFF. The CDR3 DNA sequence: TGTGCCAGCAGTGGGCGGGGGGCAACTGAAGCTTTCTTT.

In the case of this clone: This likely comes from a read error, as the CDR3 has no conserved phenylalanine or tryptophan at its end. This rearrangement joins TRBV2 to TRBJ1-2; 9 nucleotides line up with TRBD1. CDR1 and CDR2 from the germline V gene are SNHLY and FYNNEI. Trimming removed 6 bases from V and 8 bases from J; junction bases left unmatched: 13. This CDR3 is 15 amino acids long. The CDR3 sequence is CASRTTGGALGGYTL. In DNA form, the CDR3 reads TGTGCCAGCAGAACTACAGGGGGCGCGTTGGGAGGCTACACCCTC.

This chain joins TRBV30 and TRBJ2-3, with 8 nucleotides matching TRBD2. The CDR3 contains 14 residues. CDR1 is GTSNPN and CDR2 is SVGIG in the germline V gene (reference sequence). Unmatched junction bases numbered 7, after V lost 2 bases and J lost 6 bases. CDR3 DNA: TGTGCCTGGAGTTCAACGGGGGGGCGTGATACGCAGTATTTT. It codes for CAWSSTGGRDTQYF.

The genes are TRBV6-6 and TRBJ1-2; weak D call: TRBD1 (5 bases). Germline loops: CDR1 MNHNY, CDR2 SVGAGI (reference sequence). Trimming stripped 8 bases from V and 1 base from J, with 20 bases between. The CDR3 loop spans 16 amino acids. DNA for the CDR3: TGTGCCAGCGTACTTCGACAGTTGAATATTAACTATGGCTACACCTTC. This codes for CASVLRQLNINYGYTF.

This chain joins TRBV5-6 and TRBJ2-7; D possibly corresponds to TRBD1 (6 bases). Germline V lookup: CDR1 SGHDT, CDR2 YYEEEE. Deletions cut 5 bases from V and 1 base from J, with 10 bases between. The CDR3 runs to 13 residues. The CDR3 nucleotides read TGTGCCAGCAGGGCCGGGACATCCTACGAGCAGTACTTC. Protein product: CASRAGTSYEQYF.

The CDR3 reads CASRGAGDTGELFF. The CDR3 nucleotides read TGTGCCAGCAGAGGTGCGGGAGACACCGGGGAGCTGTTTTTT. The chain combines TRBV28 with TRBJ2-2; 7 nucleotides match TRBD2. V was clipped by 6 bases and J by 3 bases; unmatched bases: 4. This CDR3 is built from 14 residues. Germline CDR1 MDHEN, CDR2 SYDVKM.

This chain uses TRBV28 with TRBJ1-1; possible D gene TRBD1, 5 bases. V gave up 2 bases and J gave up 4 bases, with 8 bases separating them. Germline values: CDR1 MDHEN, CDR2 SYDVKM. The CDR3 sequence is 13 residues long. In DNA form, the CDR3 reads TGTGCCAGCAGTTTACACGGGGGCACTGAAGCTTTCTTT. It codes for CASSLHGGTEAFF.

This clone was observed a few times. This chain joins TRBV5-1 and TRBJ2-7; the D gene is possibly TRBD1 (5 bases). The V end lost 0 bases, the J end lost 0 bases, and 7 bases lay between the germline ends. Germline assignment: CDR1 SGHRS and CDR2 YFSETQ. The CDR3 extends over 14 amino acids. CDR3 protein: CASSLGQGSYEQYF. The CDR3 DNA follows: TGCGCCAGCAGCTTGGGGCAGGGCTCCTACGAGCAGTACTTC.

The chain links TRBV6-4 to TRBJ1-1, with D possibly matching TRBD1 (6 bases). Germline values: CDR1 MRHNA, CDR2 SNTAGT. CDR3 size: 16 residues. V dropped 3 bases and J dropped 5 bases, with 19 bases sitting between them. CDR3 sequence: CASSEGPGQGLTEAFF. CDR3 in DNA: TGTGCCAGCAGTGAGGGTCCGGGACAAGGACTTACTGAAGCTTTCTTT.

The V and J genes are TRBV27 and TRBJ2-6; D remains unclear. This CDR3 is built from 14 residues. Per germline, CDR1 MNHEY and CDR2 SMNVEV (reference sequence). Between the trimmed V and J ends, which lost 3 bases and 4 bases, there was a span of 7 bases. CDR3 nucleotide sequence: TGTGCCAGCAGTTTGAGCTCCGGGGCCAACGTCCTGACTTTC. Amino acid sequence: CASSLSSGANVLTF.

This rearrangement joins TRBV5-1 to TRBJ2-5; TRBD2 matches at 9 bases. Germline V gene lookup returns CDR1 SGHRS and CDR2 YFSETQ. This CDR3 has 16 residues. The V and J ends lost 0 bases and 0 bases, in that order; junction bases with no gene match: 3. CDR3 residues: CASSLGSGGYQETQYF. The CDR3 DNA follows: TGCGCCAGCAGCTTGGGGAGCGGGGGGTACCAAGAGACCCAGTACTTC.

The rearrangement joins TRBV2 to TRBJ1-1, with unresolved D. This CDR3 spans 15 amino acids. V gave up 6 bases and J gave up 3 bases, with 17 bases separating them. Germline assignment: CDR1 SNHLY and CDR2 FYNNEI. The CDR3 loop is CASSALSGIDTEAFF. As DNA, the CDR3 is TGTGCCAGCAGCGCTCTCTCGGGGATCGACACTGAAGCTTTCTTT.

This chain joins TRBV28 and TRBJ1-2; D unclear. V was trimmed by 5 bases and J by 4 bases, leaving 14 bases between them. The germline CDR1 and CDR2 sequences are MDHEN and SYDVKM. The CDR3 runs 14 residues. The CDR3 nucleotides read TGTGCCAGCAGTCTACCGGCCGGGTCCTATGGCTACACCTTC. It codes for CASSLPAGSYGYTF.

This rearrangement joins TRBV5-4 to TRBJ2-7, with D tentatively TRBD1 (6 bases). Looked up from germline, CDR1 is SGHNT and CDR2 is YYREEE (reference sequence). V lost 3 bases and J lost 5, with 18 bases in between. The CDR3 extends over 15 amino acids. Here the CDR3 DNA reads TGTGCCAGCAGCTCTGGGGGCCGTAGGATCCACGAGCAGTACTTC. This encodes CASSSGGRRIHEQYF. Drawing the rest from reference TRBV5-4 and TRBJ2-7, the complete variable domain is ETGVTQSPTHLIKTRGQQVTLRCSSQSGHNTVSWYQQALGQGPQFIFQYYREEENGRGNFPPRFSGLQFPNYSSELNVNALELDDSALYLCASSSGGRRIHEQYFGPGTRLTVT.

This clone was recorded only once. V usage is TRBV10-2 and J usage is TRBJ1-1; tentatively, D is TRBD1 (6 bases). CDR3 length equals 14 residues. Trimming left V 8 bases short and J 1 base short, with 14 bases between. The germline CDR1 and CDR2 sequences are WSHSY and SAAADI. This CDR3 reads CASLTDRKNTEAFF. The CDR3 DNA is TGCGCCAGCCTAACCGACAGGAAGAACACTGAAGCTTTCTTT.

This clone has only one observation. V gene TRBV7-9 combines with J gene TRBJ2-7, with D tentatively TRBD1 (6 bases). Looked up from germline, CDR1 is SEHNR and CDR2 is FQNEAQ (reference sequence). Between the trimmed V and J ends, which lost 5 bases and 2 bases, there was a span of 13 bases. The CDR3 runs 14 residues. CDR3 nucleotides: TGTGCCAGCAGCATATACAGGGATCCCTACGAGCAGTACTTC. It yields the protein CASSIYRDPYEQYF.